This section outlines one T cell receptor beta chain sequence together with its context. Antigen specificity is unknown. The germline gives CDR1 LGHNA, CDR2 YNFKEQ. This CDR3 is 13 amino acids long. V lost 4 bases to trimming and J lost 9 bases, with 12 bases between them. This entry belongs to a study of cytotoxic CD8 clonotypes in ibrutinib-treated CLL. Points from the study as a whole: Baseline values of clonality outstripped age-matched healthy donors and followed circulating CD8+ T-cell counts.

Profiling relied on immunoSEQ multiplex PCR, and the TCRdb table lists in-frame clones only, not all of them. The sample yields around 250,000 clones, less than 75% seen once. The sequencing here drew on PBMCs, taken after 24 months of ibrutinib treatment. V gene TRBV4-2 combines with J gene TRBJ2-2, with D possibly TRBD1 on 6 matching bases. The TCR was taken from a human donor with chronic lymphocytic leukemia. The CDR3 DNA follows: TGTGCCAGCAGCCGCCACAGGGTTAGGGAGCTGTTTTTT. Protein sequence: CASSRHRVRELFF.